This TCR beta chain derives from a study of cytomegalovirus exposure and HLA in healthy donors. The study ran its PCR with 60 Vbeta and 13 Jbeta primers. Sequencing was performed with immunoSEQ multiplex PCR; in TCRdb, only in-frame clones are kept and a portion is missing. The sample shows 95,000 to 120,000 clones, over 70% of them seen only once. Germline values: CDR1 SGHTS, CDR2 YDEGEE. The V end was cut by 5 bases, the J end by 10 bases, with 13 bases between. The CDR3 spans 13 residues. The V and J genes are TRBV5-8 and TRBJ1-6; weak D call: TRBD1 (6 bases). The sample consisted of PBMCs. This receptor was identified in a woman between 35 and 50 years old in good health and CMV-seropositive. CDR3 bases: TGTGCCAGCAGACCGGACAGCTACTCACCCCTCCACTTT. Its translation: CASRPDSYSPLHF.